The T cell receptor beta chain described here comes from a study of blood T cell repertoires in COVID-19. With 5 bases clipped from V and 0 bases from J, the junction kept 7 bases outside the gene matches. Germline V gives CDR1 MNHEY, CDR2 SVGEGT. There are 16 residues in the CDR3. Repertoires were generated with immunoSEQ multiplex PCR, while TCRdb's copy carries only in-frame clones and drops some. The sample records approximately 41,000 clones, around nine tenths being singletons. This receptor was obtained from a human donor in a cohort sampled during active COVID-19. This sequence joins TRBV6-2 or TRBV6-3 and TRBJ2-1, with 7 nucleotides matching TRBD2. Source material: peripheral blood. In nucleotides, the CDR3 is TGTGCCAGCAGTCAAGAAGCGGGGAGCTCCTACAATGAGCAGTTCTTC. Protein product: CASSQEAGSSYNEQFF.